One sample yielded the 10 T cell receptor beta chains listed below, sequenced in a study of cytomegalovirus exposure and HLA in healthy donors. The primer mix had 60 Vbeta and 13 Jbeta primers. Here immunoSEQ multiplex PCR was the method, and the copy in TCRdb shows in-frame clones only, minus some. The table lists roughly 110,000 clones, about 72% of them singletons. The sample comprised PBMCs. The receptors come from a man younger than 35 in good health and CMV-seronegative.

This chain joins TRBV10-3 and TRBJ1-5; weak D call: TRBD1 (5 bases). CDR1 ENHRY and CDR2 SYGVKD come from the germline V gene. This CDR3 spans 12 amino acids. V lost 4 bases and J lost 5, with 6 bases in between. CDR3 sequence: CAISGGDQPQHF. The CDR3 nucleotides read TGTGCCATCAGTGGGGGGGATCAGCCCCAGCATTTT.

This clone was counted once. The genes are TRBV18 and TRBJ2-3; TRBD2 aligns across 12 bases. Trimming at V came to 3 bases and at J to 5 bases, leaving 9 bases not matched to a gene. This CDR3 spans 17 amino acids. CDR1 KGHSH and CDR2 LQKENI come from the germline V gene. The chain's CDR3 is CASSPLTSGGLLDTQYF. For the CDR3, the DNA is TGTGCCAGCTCACCTTTGACTAGCGGGGGCCTCCTAGATACGCAGTATTTT.

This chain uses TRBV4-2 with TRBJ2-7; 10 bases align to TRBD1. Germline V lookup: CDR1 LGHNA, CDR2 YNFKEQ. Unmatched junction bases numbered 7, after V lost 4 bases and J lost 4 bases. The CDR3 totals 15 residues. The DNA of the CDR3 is TGTGCCAGCAGCCCGCCCGGGACAGGGGTATACGAGCAGTACTTC. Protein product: CASSPPGTGVYEQYF.

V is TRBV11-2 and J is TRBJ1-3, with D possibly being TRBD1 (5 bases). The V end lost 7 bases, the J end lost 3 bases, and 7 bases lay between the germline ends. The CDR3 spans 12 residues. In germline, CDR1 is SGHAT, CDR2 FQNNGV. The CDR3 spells CASTQGGNTIYF. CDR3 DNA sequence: TGTGCCAGCACTCAGGGTGGAAACACCATATATTTT.

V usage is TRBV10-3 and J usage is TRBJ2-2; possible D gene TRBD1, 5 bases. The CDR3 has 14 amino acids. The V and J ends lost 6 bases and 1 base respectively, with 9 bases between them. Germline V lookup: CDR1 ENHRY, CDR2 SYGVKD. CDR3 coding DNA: TGTGCCATCAGATTCGGACAGAACACCGGGGAGCTGTTTTTT. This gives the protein CAIRFGQNTGELFF.

The CDR3 DNA follows: TGTGCCAGCAGCGTAGCGGGGAATCAGCCCCAGCATTTT. This encodes CASSVAGNQPQHF. V gene TRBV9 combines with J gene TRBJ1-5; D gene ambiguous. From germline, CDR1 is SGDLS and CDR2 YYNGEE. Trimming cost V 0 bases and J 4 bases, with 5 bases left between them. The CDR3 extends over 13 amino acids.

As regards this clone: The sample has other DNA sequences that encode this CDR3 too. The CDR3 loop reads CASSHGQGATVGDGYTF. DNA for the CDR3: TGTGCCAGCAGTCACGGACAGGGGGCCACCGTTGGGGATGGCTACACCTTC. The chain uses TRBV2 and TRBJ1-2; the match to TRBD1 covers 11 bases. CDR3 length equals 17 residues. Germline V gene data show CDR1 as SNHLY and CDR2 as FYNNEI. J was trimmed by 6 bases and V by 5 bases; bases with no gene match: 14.

CDR3 amino acids: CASSPNPGVPEETQYF. The CDR3 bases are TGTGCCAGCAGCCCGAACCCCGGGGTCCCCGAGGAGACCCAGTACTTC. The rearrangement joins TRBV7-2 to TRBJ2-5, with D tentatively TRBD2 (5 bases). V lost 5 bases, J lost 5 bases, and 21 bases lay in between. The germline V gene has CDR1 SGHTA and CDR2 FQGNSA. This CDR3 contains 16 residues.

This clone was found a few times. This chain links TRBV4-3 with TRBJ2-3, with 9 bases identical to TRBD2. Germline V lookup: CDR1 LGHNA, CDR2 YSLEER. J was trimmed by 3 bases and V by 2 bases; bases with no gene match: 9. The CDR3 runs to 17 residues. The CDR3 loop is CASSQTWGGGATDTQYF. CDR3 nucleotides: TGCGCCAGCAGCCAAACCTGGGGCGGGGGGGCGACAGATACGCAGTATTTT.

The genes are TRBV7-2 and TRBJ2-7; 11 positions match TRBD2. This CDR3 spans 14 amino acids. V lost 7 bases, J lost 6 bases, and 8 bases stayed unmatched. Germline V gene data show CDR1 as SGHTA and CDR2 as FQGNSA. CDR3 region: CASTMTSGVGEQYF. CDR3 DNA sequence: TGTGCCAGCACCATGACTAGCGGGGTCGGCGAGCAGTACTTC.